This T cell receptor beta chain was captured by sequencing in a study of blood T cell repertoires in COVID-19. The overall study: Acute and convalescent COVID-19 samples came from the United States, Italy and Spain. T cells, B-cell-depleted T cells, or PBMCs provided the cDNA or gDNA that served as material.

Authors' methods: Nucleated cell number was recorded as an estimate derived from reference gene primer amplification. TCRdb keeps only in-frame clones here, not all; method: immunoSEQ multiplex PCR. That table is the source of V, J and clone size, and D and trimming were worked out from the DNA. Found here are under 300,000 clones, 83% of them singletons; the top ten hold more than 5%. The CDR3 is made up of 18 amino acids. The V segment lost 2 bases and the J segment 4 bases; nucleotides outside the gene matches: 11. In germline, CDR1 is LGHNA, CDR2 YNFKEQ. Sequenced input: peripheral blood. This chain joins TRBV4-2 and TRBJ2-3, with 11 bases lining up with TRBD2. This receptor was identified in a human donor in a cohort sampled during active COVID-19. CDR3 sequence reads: CASSQSPSSGGLSDTQYF. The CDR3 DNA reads TGTGCCAGCAGCCAATCCCCCTCTAGCGGGGGGTTATCAGATACGCAGTATTTT.